This paragraph covers one TCR beta chain sequence. It has no known antigen specificity. CDR1 is given as SGDLS and CDR2 as YYNGEE, both from the germline V gene. Relative to germline, V is missing 6 bases and J is missing 4 bases, with 3 bases of the junction outside any gene match. Reading from cysteine to phenylalanine, the CDR3 counts 13 amino acids. The kept DNA is CDR3 alone, 39 bases in frame from the first base. Receptors were amplified or captured by the immunoSEQ multiplex PCR assay. A mixture of 60 forward primers for TCR Vbeta segments and 13 reverse primers for TCR Jbeta segments was used in the multiplex PCR. The CDR3 region of rearranged TCR beta genes was amplified from genomic DNA with a multiplex PCR assay. Amplified TCR beta libraries were sequenced as 87-base-pair reads on the Illumina HiSeq System. For the original study's pipeline: A later analysis counted about 80 million unique TCR beta chains across the 690 or so repertoires, and 9.5 million to 11 million of these chains were shared by at least two donors. A nearest-neighbor algorithm error-corrected the raw reads and collapsed the reads into unique sequences, merging closely related sequences to remove PCR and sequencing errors. CDR3 sequences were aligned to IMGT reference sequences to assign V, D and J gene segments. For a sequence to be retained, a match of at least six nucleotides was required to both a V gene segment and a J gene segment. Rearrangements were classified as productive when the CDR3 lacked stop codons and remained in frame with V and J, and all other rearrangements were classified as non-productive. CDR3 was defined by IMGT convention, running from the second conserved V-encoded cysteine to the conserved J-encoded phenylalanine. Sequences without an unambiguous match to a single V gene segment were excluded from the earlier analysis of about 600 of the donors. In an earlier analysis of a few hundred of the donors, V segments were called functional above 56.7% productive rearrangements and were called segregating when the between-donor standard deviation exceeded 5%. A statistical classification framework was developed to diagnose cytomegalovirus status using the catalog of TCR beta chain sequences. In a later analysis, V and J genes were assigned by comparing TCR nucleotide sequences against IMGT/GENE-DB human TR gene sequences. A later analysis assigned CDR3 sequences and most-parsimonious VDJ recombination scenarios with the TCRdist pipeline. A later analysis defined each TCR beta chain by its CDR3 amino acid sequence plus V-gene family, and excluded reads lacking a unique V-gene family. To address suspected cross-contamination and a sequencing artifact, a later analysis removed 550 to 750 highly shared, low-generation-probability nucleotide sequences. For each public chain, a later analysis derived a clonal expansion index from normalized ranks of inferred template counts within each repertoire. Generation probabilities in a later analysis came from a VDJ recombination model fitted to out-of-frame rearrangements, and those results were checked against IGoR. In a later analysis, TCR-TCR, TCR-HLA and TCR-CMV co-occurrence was scored with hypergeometric tests, and a repertoire-size bias correction was applied to TCR pairs. False discovery rates were estimated in a later analysis by permuting HLA or CMV assignments 20 times. In a later analysis, co-occurring TCRs were grouped using DBSCAN, with TCRdist sequence similarity added in when clustering inside HLA-allele-positive subsets. Repertoires with fewer than 30,000 or more than 120,000 public chains were left out of co-occurrence clustering, as were four to six repertoires with anomalous nucleotide sharing. Imported from immuneACCESS, the table was reduced by TCRdb to in-frame sequences with V and J called. These copies leave out some clones; in studies compared against another copy, an unresolved V gene accounts for under half, and the cause of the remainder is not known. V and J calls and clone size follow that table, whereas D and trimming were derived from the DNA. This sample's listing comprises approximately 30,000 clones. Approximately 3.5% of the sample lies in the top ten.

The cohort consisted of 600 to 750 healthy bone marrow donors. At the time of sampling, every cohort member was nominally healthy, though immune exposures that went unrecorded were likely present. The donor tested CMV seronegative, placing the donor among the 350 or so seronegative members of the cohort. Each donor provided a peripheral blood sample, and peripheral blood mononuclear cells were used for TCR beta sequencing. The Qiagen DNeasy Blood Extraction Kit was used to extract genomic DNA from the blood cell samples. This sample is drawn from a study of cytomegalovirus exposure and HLA in healthy donors (TCRdb year 2017). Regarding the study in general: An earlier analysis of approximately 640 of the donors reported about 290 Gb of sequence data and roughly 110 million unique TCR beta sequences from about 179 million T cells. A later genetic analysis took genome-wide SNP genotypes for about 55% of the roughly 670 donors and used that subset as a discovery cohort. In a later analysis, previously published TCR beta repertoires from more than 500 donors were re-analyzed and high-resolution HLA genotyping was added so that TCR occurrence patterns could be studied. In addition to the first cohort of 666 subjects, a separate validation cohort of 120 different subjects was used. An earlier analysis of 450 to 750 of the donors used high-throughput TCR beta sequencing to judge whether each TCR beta V gene segment behaved as functional or pseudogenic. The study profiled the T cell repertoires of some 610 subjects by immunosequencing and related them to cytomegalovirus serostatus. Rather than using new phenotypic data, the later analysis identified candidate immune exposures from TCR beta sequences and from how often those sequences occurred across donors. Of the 350 to 450 genotyped donors, roughly 76% were placed in the genetic ancestry cluster associated with self-reported Caucasian donors. About five DR-DQ haplotypes were treated as single units for association and clustering because of strong linkage in the cohort. An early release covering about 600 HLA-typed donors comprised approximately 290 gigabases of sequencing data and roughly 85 million unique TCR sequences. Donor age, sex, ethnicity and CMV serostatus were collected together with the repertoire data. Class I and class II HLA loci were covered by the typing at four-digit resolution. Typing coverage differed by locus: A, B, C, DRB1 and DQB1 were typed in roughly 620-640 donors, DQA1 in approximately 520, DPA1 in nearly 610, and DPB1 in 472. The aim of the study was to test whether cataloging public T cell receptors could identify signatures of past pathogen exposure. All discovery cohort repertoires had been generated using a single sequencing platform. To predict cytomegalovirus infection status, the study combined high-throughput TCR immunosequencing, statistical association of individual TCRs with disease status, and machine learning. On average, roughly 250,000 unique TCR beta nucleotide sequences were sequenced per donor among about 400 genotyped donors of the cohort, with 15% to 20% of those sequences being non-productive. Results and caveats for the whole study, not just this receptor: Only TCR beta chains were sequenced in this cohort, and the absence of alpha or paired-chain data limited detectable features. In a later analysis, the rate of TCR association differed among HLA loci, with DRB1 alleles having the most associated TCRs and HLA-C alleles having the fewest. In a later analysis, 16,951 TCR beta sequences were associated with specific HLA alleles at a false discovery rate of 0.05. When HLA alleles, especially DR and DQ, strongly co-occurred, TCR associations were difficult to assign to individual alleles. A group of highly shared sequence variants was considered likely to be a technical artifact of the sequencing pipeline. Several of the top co-occurrence clusters appeared to be linked to parvovirus B19, influenza, CMV and Epstein-Barr virus, according to a later analysis. Linkage disequilibrium might explain the correlated functional status among segregating V segments, but an unknown experimental factor could not be excluded. It was suggested by the authors that the approach could potentially be generalized to other disease states and immunological phenotypes. A later analysis found that HLA-associated TCR beta chains were more clonally expanded and had lower generation probabilities than equally common non-associated chains. Some IMGT-functional V segments, including TRBV6-2 and TRBV6-3, could not be told apart with the 87-base-pair reads, so those segments were excluded. Across donors, most TCR sequences were observed very rarely, whereas some public TCRs were present in many individuals. A few of the identified cytomegalovirus-associated TCR beta chains were confirmed in vitro to be specific for cytomegalovirus antigens. Roughly uniform sequencing depth across donors was assumed in presence/absence analyses, although this assumption may not hold. Cytomegalovirus status was reported to be diagnosed by the classifier with high specificity and sensitivity in both the original and validation cohorts. A further reported finding was that TCR beta sequences accurately predicted the HLA-A and HLA-B alleles for most subjects in the first cohort. An association between a missense DCLRE1C variant and V-gene and J-gene trimming of TCR beta chains was found in a later genetic analysis and replicated in an independent cohort. Because some donors lacked HLA typing at each locus, the association tests relied only on the typed subset. In the study, roughly 160 TCR beta chains were listed as associated with cytomegalovirus. In a later genetic analysis, fewer N-insertions in productive TCRs were reported among donors in an Asian-associated ancestry cluster than the 666-donor mean. In a later analysis, most CMV-associated TCR beta chains were found to appear HLA-restricted, with HLA associations seemingly driven largely by CMV exposure. CMV serostatus was the only immune exposure information available for the cohort. In an earlier analysis of about 600 of the donors, most TCR beta V segments appeared in productive rearrangements about 87% or about 30% of the time, broadly matching IMGT annotations. The earlier analysis of fewer than 750 of the donors excluded roughly 16 rarely observed V segments, including chromosome 9 orphons, because counts were too low.

The clonotype comes from a man between 35 and 55 years old in good health and CMV-seronegative. This chain joins TRBV9 to TRBJ2-2; TRBD1 aligns with 7 central bases. Sequencing input: PBMCs. The CDR3 has the sequence CASTDRATGELFF. The bases are TGTGCCAGCACTGACAGGGCCACCGGGGAGCTGTTTTTT.